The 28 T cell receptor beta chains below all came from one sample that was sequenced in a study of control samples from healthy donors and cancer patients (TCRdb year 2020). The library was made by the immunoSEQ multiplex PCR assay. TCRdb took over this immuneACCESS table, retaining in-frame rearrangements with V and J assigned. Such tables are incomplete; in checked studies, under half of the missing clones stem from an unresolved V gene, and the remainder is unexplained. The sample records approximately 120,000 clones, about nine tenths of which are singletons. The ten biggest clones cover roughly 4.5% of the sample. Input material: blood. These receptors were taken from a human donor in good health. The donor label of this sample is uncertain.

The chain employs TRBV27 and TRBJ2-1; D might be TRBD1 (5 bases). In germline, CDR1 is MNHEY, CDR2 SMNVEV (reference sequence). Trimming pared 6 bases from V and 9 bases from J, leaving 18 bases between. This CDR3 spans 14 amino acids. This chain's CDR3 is CASSGLETGPEQFF. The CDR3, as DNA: TGTGCCAGCAGCGGTCTAGAAACAGGCCCTGAGCAGTTCTTC.

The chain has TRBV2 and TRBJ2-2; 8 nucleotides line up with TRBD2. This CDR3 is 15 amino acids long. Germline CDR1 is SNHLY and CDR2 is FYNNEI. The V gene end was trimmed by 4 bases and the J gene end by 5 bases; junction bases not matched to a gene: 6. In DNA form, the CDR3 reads TGTGCCAGCAGTGCTACTAGCGGTTGGACCGGGGAGCTGTTTTTT. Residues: CASSATSGWTGELFF.

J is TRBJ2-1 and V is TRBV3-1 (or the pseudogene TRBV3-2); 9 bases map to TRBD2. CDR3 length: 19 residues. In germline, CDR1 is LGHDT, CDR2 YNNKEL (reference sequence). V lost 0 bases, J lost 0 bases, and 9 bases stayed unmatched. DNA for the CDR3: TGTGCCAGCAGCCAAGAGACAGGCGGGGGGGCCCACTCCTACAATGAGCAGTTCTTC. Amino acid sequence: CASSQETGGGAHSYNEQFF.

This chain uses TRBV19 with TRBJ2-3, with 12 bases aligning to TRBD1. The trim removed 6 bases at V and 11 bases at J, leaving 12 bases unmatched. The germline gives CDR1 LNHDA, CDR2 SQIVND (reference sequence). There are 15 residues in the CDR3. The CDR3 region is CASSPGQGASRLQYF. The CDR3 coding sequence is TGTGCCAGTAGCCCGGGACAGGGGGCCTCTCGACTGCAGTATTTT.

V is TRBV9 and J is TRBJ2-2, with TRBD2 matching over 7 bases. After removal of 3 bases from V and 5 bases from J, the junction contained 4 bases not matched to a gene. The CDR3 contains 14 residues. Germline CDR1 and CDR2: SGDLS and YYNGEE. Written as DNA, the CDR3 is TGTGCCAGCAGCGCGGGACTAATTACCGGGGAGCTGTTTTTT. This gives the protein CASSAGLITGELFF.

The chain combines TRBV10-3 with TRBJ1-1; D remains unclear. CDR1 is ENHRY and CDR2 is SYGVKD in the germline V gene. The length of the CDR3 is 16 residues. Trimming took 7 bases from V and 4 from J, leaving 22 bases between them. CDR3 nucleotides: TGTGCCATCACCCCTGACAAGGGCCTCGGAGGCACTGAAGCTTTCTTT. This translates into CAITPDKGLGGTEAFF.

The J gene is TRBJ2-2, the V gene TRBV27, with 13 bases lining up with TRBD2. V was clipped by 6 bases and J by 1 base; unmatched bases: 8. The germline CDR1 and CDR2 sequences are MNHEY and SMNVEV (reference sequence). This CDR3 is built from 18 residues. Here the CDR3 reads CASRSGTSGALNTGELFF. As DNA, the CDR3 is TGTGCCAGCAGATCCGGGACTAGCGGGGCCTTGAACACCGGGGAGCTGTTTTTT.

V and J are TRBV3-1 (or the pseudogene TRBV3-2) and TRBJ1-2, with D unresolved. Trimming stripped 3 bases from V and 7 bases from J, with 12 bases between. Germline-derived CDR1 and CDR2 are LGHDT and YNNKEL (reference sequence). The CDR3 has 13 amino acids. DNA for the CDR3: TGTGCCAGCAGCCACCCCAGTGGGCCTGGCTACACCTTC. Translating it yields CASSHPSGPGYTF.

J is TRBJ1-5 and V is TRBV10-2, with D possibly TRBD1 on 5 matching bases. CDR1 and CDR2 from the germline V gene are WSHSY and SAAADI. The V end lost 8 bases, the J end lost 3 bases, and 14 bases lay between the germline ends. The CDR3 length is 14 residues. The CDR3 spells CASSQTDTNQPQHF. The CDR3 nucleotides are TGCGCCAGCTCCCAGACAGACACCAATCAGCCCCAGCATTTT.

The CDR3 coding sequence is TGCGCCAGCAGCCAAGGGACTCTAGGACGGGACAGCTATGGCTACACCTTC. Protein: CASSQGTLGRDSYGYTF. This chain connects TRBV4-1 to TRBJ1-2; 7 bases fit TRBD1. This CDR3 has 17 residues. The junction had 12 bases not matched to a gene; V was cut back by 1 base and J by 4 bases. Per the germline V gene, CDR1 is MGHRA and CDR2 is YSYEKL.

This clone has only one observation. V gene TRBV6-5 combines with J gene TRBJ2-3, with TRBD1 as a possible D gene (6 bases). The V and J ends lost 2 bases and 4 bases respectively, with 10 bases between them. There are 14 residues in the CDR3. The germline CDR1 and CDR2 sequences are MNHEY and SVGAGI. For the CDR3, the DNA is TGTGCCAGCAGTTACACACCAGGGGCAGATACGCAGTATTTT. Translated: CASSYTPGADTQYF.

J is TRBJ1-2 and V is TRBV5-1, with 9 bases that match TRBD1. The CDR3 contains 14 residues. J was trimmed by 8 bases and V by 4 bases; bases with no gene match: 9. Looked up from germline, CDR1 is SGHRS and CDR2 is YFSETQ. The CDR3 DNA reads TGCGCCAGCAGCCCAGGGACAGGGACGGAGGGCTACACCTTC. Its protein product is CASSPGTGTEGYTF.

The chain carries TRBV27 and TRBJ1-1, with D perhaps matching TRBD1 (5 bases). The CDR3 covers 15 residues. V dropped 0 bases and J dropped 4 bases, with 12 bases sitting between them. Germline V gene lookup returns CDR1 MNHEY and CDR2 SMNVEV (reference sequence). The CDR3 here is CASSLSRLGGTEAFF. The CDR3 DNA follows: TGTGCCAGCAGTTTATCGAGGTTGGGGGGCACTGAAGCTTTCTTT.

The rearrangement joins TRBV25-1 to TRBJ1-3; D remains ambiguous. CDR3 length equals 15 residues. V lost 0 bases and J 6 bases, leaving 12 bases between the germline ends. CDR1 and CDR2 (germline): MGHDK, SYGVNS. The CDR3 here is CASSEYGPGSNTIYF. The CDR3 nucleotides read TGTGCCAGCAGTGAATATGGTCCTGGTTCAAACACCATATATTTT.

The CDR3 sequence: CASSLSEPGLVFEFF. CDR3 bases: TGTGCCAGCAGCTTAAGTGAACCCGGACTTGTATTTGAGTTCTTC. The V and J genes are TRBV7-8 and TRBJ2-1; D possibly corresponds to TRBD2 (5 bases). Germline V gene data show CDR1 as SGHVS and CDR2 as FQNEAQ. This CDR3 is 15 amino acids long. Trimming shortened V by 2 bases and J by 14 bases, and 22 bases separated the two germline ends.

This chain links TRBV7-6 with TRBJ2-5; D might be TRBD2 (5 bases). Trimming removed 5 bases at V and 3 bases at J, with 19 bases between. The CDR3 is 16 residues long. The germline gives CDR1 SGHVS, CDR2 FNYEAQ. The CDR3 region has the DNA TGTGCCAGCAGCCCAAGCGGAGAGAGCCTAGAAGAGACCCAGTACTTC. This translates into CASSPSGESLEETQYF.

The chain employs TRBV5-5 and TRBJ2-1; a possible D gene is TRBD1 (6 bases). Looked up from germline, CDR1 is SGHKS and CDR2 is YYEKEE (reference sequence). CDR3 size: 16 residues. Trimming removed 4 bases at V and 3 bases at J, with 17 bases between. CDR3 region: CASSPEEDRDYNEQFF. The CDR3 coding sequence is TGTGCCAGCAGCCCAGAGGAGGACAGAGACTACAATGAGCAGTTCTTC. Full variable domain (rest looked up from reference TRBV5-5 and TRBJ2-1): DAGVTQSPTHLIKTRGQQVTLRCSPISGHKSVSWYQQVLGQGPQFIFQYYEKEERGRGNFPDRFSARQFPNYSSELNVNALLLGDSALYLCASSPEEDRDYNEQFFGPGTRLTVL.

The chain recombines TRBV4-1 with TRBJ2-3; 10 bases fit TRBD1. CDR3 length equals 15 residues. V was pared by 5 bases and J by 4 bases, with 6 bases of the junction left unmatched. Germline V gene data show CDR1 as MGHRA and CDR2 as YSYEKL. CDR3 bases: TGCGCCAGCAGCGAATGGGACAGGGGCGCAGATACGCAGTATTTT. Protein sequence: CASSEWDRGADTQYF.

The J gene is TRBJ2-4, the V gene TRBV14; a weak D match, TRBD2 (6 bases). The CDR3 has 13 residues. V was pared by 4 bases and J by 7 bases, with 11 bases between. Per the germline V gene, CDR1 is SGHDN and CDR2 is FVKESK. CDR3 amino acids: CASSRGAVNIQYF. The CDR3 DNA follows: TGTGCCAGCAGCCGCGGGGCGGTTAACATTCAGTACTTC.

The CDR3, as DNA: TGTGCCAGCACGCTGGACAGGATGAACACTGAAGCTTTCTTT. Its protein is CASTLDRMNTEAFF. The chain recombines TRBV2 with TRBJ1-1, with TRBD1 matching 7 bases. From germline, CDR1 is SNHLY and CDR2 FYNNEI. CDR3 length: 14 residues. Losses at the gene ends were 7 bases for V and 0 bases for J; bases not matched to a gene: 5.

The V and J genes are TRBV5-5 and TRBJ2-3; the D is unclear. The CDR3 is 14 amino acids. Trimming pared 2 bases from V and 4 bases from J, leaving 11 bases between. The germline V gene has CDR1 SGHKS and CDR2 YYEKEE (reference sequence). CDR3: CASSFEGWSDTQYF. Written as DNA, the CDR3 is TGTGCCAGCAGCTTTGAAGGGTGGTCAGATACGCAGTATTTT.

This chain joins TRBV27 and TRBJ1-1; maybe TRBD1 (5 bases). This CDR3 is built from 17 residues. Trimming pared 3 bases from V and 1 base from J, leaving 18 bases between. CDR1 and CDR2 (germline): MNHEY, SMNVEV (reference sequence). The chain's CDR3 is CASSFLGRGLSNTEAFF. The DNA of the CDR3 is TGTGCCAGCAGTTTCCTCGGACGGGGGTTATCGAACACTGAAGCTTTCTTT.

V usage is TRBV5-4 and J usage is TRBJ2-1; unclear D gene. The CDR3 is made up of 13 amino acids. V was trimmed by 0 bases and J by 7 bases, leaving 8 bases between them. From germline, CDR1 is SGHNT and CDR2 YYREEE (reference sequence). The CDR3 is CASSLAAGNEQFF. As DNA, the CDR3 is TGTGCCAGCAGCTTGGCCGCAGGTAATGAGCAGTTCTTC. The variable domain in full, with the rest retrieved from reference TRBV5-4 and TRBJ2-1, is ETGVTQSPTHLIKTRGQQVTLRCSSQSGHNTVSWYQQALGQGPQFIFQYYREEENGRGNFPPRFSGLQFPNYSSELNVNALELDDSALYLCASSLAAGNEQFFGPGTRLTVL.

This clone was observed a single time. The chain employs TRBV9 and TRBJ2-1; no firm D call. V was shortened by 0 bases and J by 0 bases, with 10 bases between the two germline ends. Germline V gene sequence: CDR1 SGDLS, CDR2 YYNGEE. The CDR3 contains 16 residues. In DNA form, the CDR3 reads TGTGCCAGCAGCGTAGAGTCGAGGAGCTCCTACAATGAGCAGTTCTTC. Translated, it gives CASSVESRSSYNEQFF.

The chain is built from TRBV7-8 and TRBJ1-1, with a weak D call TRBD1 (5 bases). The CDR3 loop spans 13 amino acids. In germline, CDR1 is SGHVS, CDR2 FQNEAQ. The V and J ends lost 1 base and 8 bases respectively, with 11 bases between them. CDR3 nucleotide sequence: TGTGCCAGCAGCTTAGGACAGTCCGGGGAAGCTTTCTTT. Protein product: CASSLGQSGEAFF.

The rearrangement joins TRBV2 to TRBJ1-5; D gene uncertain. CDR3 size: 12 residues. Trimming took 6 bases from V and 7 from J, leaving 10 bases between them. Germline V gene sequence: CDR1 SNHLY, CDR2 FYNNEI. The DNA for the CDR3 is TGTGCCAGCAGCGCGGAGGGCCAGCCCCAGCATTTT. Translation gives CASSAEGQPQHF.

The CDR3 coding sequence is TGTGCCACCAGTGATTTGGATTCTCGGGTGAATGAGCAGTTCTTC. Translating gives CATSDLDSRVNEQFF. This rearrangement joins TRBV24-1 to TRBJ2-1; D is undetermined. CDR3 length: 15 residues. Germline V gene lookup returns CDR1 KGHDR and CDR2 SFDVKD. Trimming removed 0 bases at V and 7 bases at J, with 12 bases between.

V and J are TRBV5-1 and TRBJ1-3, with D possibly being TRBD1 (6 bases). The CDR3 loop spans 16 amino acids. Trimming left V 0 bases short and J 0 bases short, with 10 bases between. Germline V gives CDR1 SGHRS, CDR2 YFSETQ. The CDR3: CASSLEGGGSGNTIYF. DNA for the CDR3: TGCGCCAGCAGCTTGGAAGGAGGGGGCTCTGGAAACACCATATATTTT.